Listed here are 29 T cell receptor beta chains from one sample, sequenced in a study of T cells in Graves' hyperthyroidism and ophthalmopathy. Amplification of TCR beta CDR3 regions was performed using RNA transcripts as template. The HTBI primer set served for first-round RT-PCR of the TCR CDR3. TCRdb re-analysed the multiplex PCR reads in MiXCR, keeping a single row per CDR3 protein. The table shows about 270,000 distinct CDR3 sequences, with about 20% occurring only once. The sequencing sample was made of blood. All receptors derive from a man aged 30 to 39 with Graves' ophthalmopathy.

The table lists this clonotype with a few counts. This rearrangement joins TRBV20-1 to TRBJ2-7; a possible D gene is TRBD2 (5 bases). Trimming removed 6 bases from V and 4 bases from J, with 13 bases in between. Germline values: CDR1 DFQATT, CDR2 SNEGSKA (reference sequence). This CDR3 has 12 amino acids. The CDR3 bases are TGCAGTGCGCCTCTGGGAGAGTACGAGCAGTACTTC. Translating gives CSAPLGEYEQYF.

The chain couples TRBV28 to TRBJ2-5; the D is unclear. V was clipped by 10 bases and J by 3 bases, with 6 bases between them. The length of the CDR3 is 10 residues. Per germline, CDR1 MDHEN and CDR2 SYDVKM. This chain's CDR3 is CATTKETQYF. The CDR3 nucleotides are TGTGCCACCACTAAAGAGACCCAGTACTTC.

The sample holds many counts of this clonotype. The chain is built from TRBV11-2 and TRBJ2-3; 10 bases map to TRBD2. Germline CDR1 and CDR2: SGHAT and FQNNGV. Trimming took 1 base from V and 0 from J; bases not matched to a gene: 7. The CDR3 sequence is 18 residues long. DNA for the CDR3: TGTGCCAGCAGCTTAGGAGCTAGCGGGAGAAGGAGCACAGATACGCAGTATTTT. Translated, it gives CASSLGASGRRSTDTQYF.

This chain uses TRBV9 with TRBJ1-1; possibly TRBD1 for D (5 bases). Germline V gives CDR1 SGDLS, CDR2 YYNGEE. V lost 3 bases and J lost 5, with 8 bases in between. The length of the CDR3 is 12 residues. The CDR3 loop is CASSGDGTEAFF. In nucleotides, the CDR3 is TGTGCCAGCAGCGGGGACGGGACTGAAGCTTTCTTT.

This clonotype appeared many times. The chain combines TRBV2 with TRBJ2-1; D ambiguous. V lost 3 bases and J lost 1, with 7 bases in between. The CDR3 runs 14 residues. Germline V CDR1 and CDR2: SNHLY, FYNNEI. CDR3 coding DNA: TGTGCCAGCAGTGACGGGCCTTCCTACAATGAGCAGTTCTTC. As protein: CASSDGPSYNEQFF.

This chain joins TRBV19 and TRBJ2-5; 9 nucleotides line up with TRBD1. Looked up from germline, CDR1 is LNHDA and CDR2 is SQIVND (reference sequence). With 3 bases clipped from V and 5 bases from J, the junction kept 4 bases outside the gene matches. This CDR3 has 14 amino acids. The CDR3 region has the DNA TGTGCCAGTAGTATCGGGACAGGGAGGGAGACCCAGTACTTC. This encodes CASSIGTGRETQYF.

CDR3 protein: CSASSLGLAGDLYSYNEQFF. Written as DNA, the CDR3 is TGCAGTGCTAGTAGCTTGGGACTAGCGGGAGATCTGTACTCCTACAATGAGCAGTTCTTC. This sequence joins TRBV20-1 and TRBJ2-1; the match to TRBD2 covers 14 bases. The CDR3 has 20 amino acids. Germline CDR1 DFQATT, CDR2 SNEGSKA (reference sequence). Unmatched junction bases numbered 13, after V lost 3 bases and J lost 0 bases.

This clonotype was picked up a small number of times. The V call is TRBV7-3, the J call TRBJ1-1; D remains ambiguous. Deletions cut 4 bases from V and 4 bases from J, with 16 bases between. Germline values: CDR1 SGHTA, CDR2 FQGTGA. This CDR3 is built from 15 residues. The CDR3: CASSSGVLEGTEAFF. In DNA, the CDR3 is TGTGCCAGCAGCTCCGGGGTTTTAGAGGGCACTGAAGCTTTCTTT.

The chain carries TRBV6-5 and TRBJ2-1; 7 bases are a match to TRBD2. The germline V gene encodes CDR1 MNHEY and CDR2 SVGAGI. Unmatched junction bases numbered 7, after V lost 0 bases and J lost 5 bases. The CDR3 totals 16 residues. CDR3 nucleotides: TGTGCCAGCAGTTACTCGATGGCCCGGGGGGACAATGAGCAGTTCTTC. It encodes CASSYSMARGDNEQFF.

This clonotype came up many times. The V gene is TRBV20-1, the J gene TRBJ2-3; D might be TRBD2 (6 bases). The CDR3 contains 18 residues. The ends were cut back, 1 base at V and 4 bases at J, with 24 bases in the middle. Germline V gene data show CDR1 as DFQATT and CDR2 as SNEGSKA (reference sequence). Written as DNA, the CDR3 is TGCAGTGCTAGAGTTCCGTATGGATCCCCGGGAGTCTCAGATACGCAGTATTTT. Protein sequence: CSARVPYGSPGVSDTQYF.

The chain combines TRBV20-1 with TRBJ2-1; D is possibly TRBD2 (6 bases). Trimming took 1 base from V and 0 from J, leaving 7 bases between them. CDR3 length: 14 residues. Germline values: CDR1 DFQATT, CDR2 SNEGSKA (reference sequence). This chain's CDR3 is CSARAGASYNEQFF. CDR3 in DNA: TGCAGTGCTAGAGCGGGAGCCTCCTACAATGAGCAGTTCTTC.

This clonotype was counted between two and nine times. V usage is TRBV10-3 and J usage is TRBJ1-2; tentative D call: TRBD1 (6 bases). Looked up from germline, CDR1 is ENHRY and CDR2 is SYGVKD. The germline V and J ends were trimmed by 8 bases and 7 bases, with 14 bases remaining between them. The CDR3 loop spans 12 amino acids. CDR3 bases: TGTGCCATCCTGGAGGGGGTATTTGGCTACACCTTC. It specifies CAILEGVFGYTF.

This clonotype was picked up a small number of times. The germline gene is not matched at one end of the junction; a read error may be the cause. The rearrangement uses TRBV28 and TRBJ1-3, with D perhaps TRBD1 (6 bases). The CDR3 extends over 13 amino acids. Looked up from germline, CDR1 is MDHEN and CDR2 is SYDVKM. As DNA, the CDR3 is TGTGCCAGTAGTTTAACAGGGTTGAACACCATATATTTT. Protein: CASSLTGLNTIYF.

This clonotype showed up just a few times. The rearrangement links TRBV27 to TRBJ2-2; D unclear. The CDR3 consists of 13 residues. Germline CDR1 reads MNHEY; CDR2 reads SMNVEV (reference sequence). Trimming took 7 bases from V and 6 from J, leaving 12 bases between them. The DNA of the CDR3 is TGTGCCAGCAAAAAAGGGTTGTCCGGGGAGCTGTTTTTT. As protein: CASKKGLSGELFF.

This chain links TRBV15 with TRBJ1-6; TRBD1 matches 9 bases. CDR3 length equals 14 residues. V was clipped by 3 bases and J by 7 bases; unmatched bases: 1. The germline V gene has CDR1 LNHNV and CDR2 YYDKDF (reference sequence). The CDR3 bases are TGTGCCACCAGCAGGGACAGGGGCAATTCACCCCTCCACTTT. Amino acids: CATSRDRGNSPLHF.

Worth noting for this clonotype: A much larger clone lies a single base off, so this may be a read error. V usage is TRBV6-1 and J usage is TRBJ1-2; D is undetermined. The germline gives CDR1 MNHNS, CDR2 SASEGT. The CDR3 extends over 13 amino acids. This CDR3 reads CAGSKTVGYGYTF. The CDR3 coding sequence is TGTGCCGGCAGTAAGACCGTCGGCTATGGCTACACCTTC.

This rearrangement joins TRBV6-4 to TRBJ2-3, with D hard to call. Trimming pared 0 bases from V and 7 bases from J, leaving 8 bases between. The CDR3 covers 13 residues. Germline lookup yields CDR1 MRHNA and CDR2 SNTAGT. CDR3: CASSDSSRNTQYF. The DNA for the CDR3 is TGTGCCAGCAGTGACTCGAGTCGTAATACGCAGTATTTT.

The chain employs TRBV28 and TRBJ1-2; 11 bases match TRBD1. Germline V lookup: CDR1 MDHEN, CDR2 SYDVKM. The CDR3 length is 17 residues. V lost 4 bases and J lost 1; bases outside the gene matches: 8. The CDR3 is CASSWWGQGGSNYGYTF. CDR3 coding DNA: TGTGCCAGCAGTTGGTGGGGACAGGGGGGGAGTAACTATGGCTACACCTTC.

This clonotype showed up just a few times. This chain connects TRBV29-1 to TRBJ1-1; D possibly corresponds to TRBD1 (6 bases). The CDR3 extends over 15 amino acids. The germline gives CDR1 SQVTM, CDR2 ANQGSEA. Trimming pared 1 base from V and 1 base from J, leaving 13 bases between. The CDR3 is CSVEGGGGSNTEAFF. The CDR3 bases are TGCAGCGTTGAAGGGGGAGGGGGATCGAACACTGAAGCTTTCTTT.

The chain combines TRBV10-3 with TRBJ2-3; D not resolved. Looked up from germline, CDR1 is ENHRY and CDR2 is SYGVKD. The CDR3 covers 13 residues. Trimming removed 5 bases from V and 6 bases from J, with 12 bases in between. CDR3 DNA: TGTGCCATCAGTCCCCCCCTAAGTGATACGCAGTATTTT. This translates into CAISPPLSDTQYF.

This clonotype has ten or more counts. This chain links TRBV27 with TRBJ1-2, with D possibly TRBD1 on 5 matching bases. Looked up from germline, CDR1 is MNHEY and CDR2 is SMNVEV (reference sequence). The CDR3 is 15 amino acids. Trimming removed 3 bases at V and 4 bases at J, with 15 bases between. The CDR3, as DNA: TGTGCCAGCAGTTTTACTCTGGGGGGGATCTATGGCTACACCTTC. Its protein is CASSFTLGGIYGYTF.

The V call is TRBV20-1, the J call TRBJ2-1; TRBD1 matches at 8 bases. Trimming removed 2 bases from V and 4 bases from J; junction bases left unmatched: 7. CDR3 length: 15 amino acids. The germline V gene encodes CDR1 DFQATT and CDR2 SNEGSKA (reference sequence). CDR3 nucleotides: TGCAGTGCTAGACCGGGACAGGTCCGGTACAATGAGCAGTTCTTC. This translates into CSARPGQVRYNEQFF.

This clonotype was seen a handful of times. The chain uses TRBV5-1 and TRBJ2-7, with 13 bases aligning to TRBD2. The CDR3 consists of 15 residues. Germline loops: CDR1 SGHRS, CDR2 YFSETQ. V was pared by 5 bases and J by 2 bases, with 4 bases of the junction left unmatched. CDR3 sequence (DNA): TGCGCCAGCAGTTATACTAGCGGGAGGGCCTACGAGCAGTACTTC. Translation: CASSYTSGRAYEQYF.

The chain joins TRBV6-5 to TRBJ2-5, with 10 bases identical to TRBD2. Trimming at V came to 4 bases and at J to 2 bases, leaving 10 bases not matched to a gene. CDR1 and CDR2 from the germline V gene are MNHEY and SVGAGI. CDR3 length: 17 residues. CDR3 nucleotide sequence: TGTGCCAGCAGTTCTCTAGCGGGAGTGAGACCACAAGAGACCCAGTACTTC. It translates to CASSSLAGVRPQETQYF.

The chain's CDR3 is CASRAGGSGSGNTIYF. DNA of the CDR3: TGTGCCAGCAGGGCAGGGGGCTCTGGCTCTGGAAACACCATATATTTT. This sequence joins TRBV6-1 and TRBJ1-3; 8 bases align to TRBD1. CDR3 length: 16 residues. CDR1 is MNHNS and CDR2 is SASEGT in the germline V gene. Germline trimming cut 6 bases from V and 0 bases from J; bases unmatched to any gene: 7.

This clonotype was detected only once. A read error may account for a junction end that differs from germline. The chain combines TRBV18 with TRBJ2-7; D is possibly TRBD1 (6 bases). Germline loops: CDR1 KGHSH, CDR2 LQKENI. CDR3 size: 15 residues. The chain's CDR3 is CAISPPRTAAYEQYF. The CDR3 nucleotides read TGTGCCATCTCACCACCAAGGACAGCCGCCTACGAGCAGTACTTC.

The J gene is TRBJ1-6, the V gene TRBV12-3 or TRBV12-4, with D tentatively TRBD1 (5 bases). Trimming took 2 bases from V and 7 from J, leaving 9 bases between them. This CDR3 has 14 residues. The CDR3: CASSLTGPNSPLHF. The CDR3 region has the DNA TGTGCCAGCAGTTTAACAGGACCCAATTCACCCCTCCACTTT.

J is TRBJ2-7 and V is TRBV10-3; TRBD1 matches 9 bases. There are 14 residues in the CDR3. V shed 10 bases, J shed 2 bases, and the junction held 9 bases outside the gene matches. Per the germline V gene, CDR1 is ENHRY and CDR2 is SYGVKD. The CDR3 reads CASTETGGPYEQYF. CDR3 sequence (DNA): TGTGCCAGCACCGAGACAGGGGGGCCCTACGAGCAGTACTTC.

The rearrangement uses TRBV24-1 and TRBJ2-3; D may be TRBD1 or TRBD2 (5 bases each). Between the trimmed V and J ends, which lost 0 bases and 4 bases, there was a span of 16 bases. Germline V gene sequence: CDR1 KGHDR, CDR2 SFDVKD. This CDR3 is 17 amino acids long. The CDR3 DNA is TGTGCCACCAGTGATTTGAGTGGGGGACCCACCCCAGATACGCAGTATTTT. This gives the protein CATSDLSGGPTPDTQYF.